The sequence of this T cell receptor beta chain was determined in a study of shared clonotypes between healthy human individuals (dated by TCRdb to between 2020 and 2021). Context from the whole study: A few men and a couple of women, aged 18 to 49 years, made up the cohort. For each donor, CD4 naive and CD4 memory were each given three plates, CD8 naive was given two plates, and CD8 memory was given one plate. To estimate repertoire size and how much clonotypes are shared between individuals, the study performed deep sequencing of blood TCR repertoires from about five healthy adults. Different laboratories and diverse techniques were used to prepare libraries and sequence TCR repertoires, to increase sequencing depth and limit assay-specific biases. Between about 0.85 and 9.5 billion PBMCs per donor were obtained by leukapheresis. What the study reported, not specific to this receptor: Because the study included a small number of donors, the genetic and exposure-history diversity represented was limited. Pairwise subsampling indicated that sequencing depth was expected to affect the degree of clonotype sharing among donors. About 4.5% of naive CD4, approximately 3.7% of naive CD8, about 2.5% of memory CD4, and approximately 0.39% of memory CD8 clonotypes were shared across several donors. Clonotypes shared by all four sorted-subset donors showed higher generation probabilities than non-shared clonotypes. Naive subsets generally had larger estimated clonotype richness than memory subsets did. Sampling was restricted to blood, and TCR repertoires in tissue are likely to differ from TCR repertoires in blood. Incomplete sequencing was indicated by rarefaction of sorted-subset datasets, despite the large sequencing depth.

Inclusive of the bounding cysteine and phenylalanine, the CDR3 is 11 residues long. Only the CDR3 part of the read is kept: 33 bases, read in frame from the first base. Concerning this clone: The antigen it recognizes is unknown. No much larger clonotype is one base removed from it; base qualities were not supplied.

Donors were healthy HIV-negative adults with no recently reported acute infections or vaccinations. Every donor was a Caucasian adult residing in Nashville, Tennessee, USA. CD4+ T cells were enriched by magnetic negative selection, after which naive cells were positively selected on CD45RA and the negative fraction was taken as the memory subset. After blood collection by leukapheresis, PBMCs were isolated using Ficoll-Histopaque density gradient centrifugation and then cryopreserved in the vapor phase of liquid nitrogen. Purity and quantity of every magnetically sorted T cell population were checked by analytical flow cytometry. Genomic DNA was isolated from every sorted fraction and measured by UV absorbance on a Nanodrop 2000c. TCR CDR3 regions were amplified from genomic DNA by multiplex PCR using the deep immunoSEQ assay. For each cell subset, the extracted genomic DNA was distributed evenly across all wells of several immunoSEQ 96-well plates, and each plate served as one replicate. For sorted subsets, about 200 ng genomic DNA, equal to tens of thousands of T cell genomes, was loaded into each replicate PCR. Purified libraries were measured with a Qubit 3.0 fluorometer, size-checked on a Bioanalyzer 2100, and measured again with the KAPA Library Quantification kit. Every immunoSEQ 96-well plate was sequenced on a dedicated single-read 150-cycle Illumina NextSeq 550 flow cell. In the paper's pipeline: The immunoSEQ output contained only junctional sequences without quality scores, so filtering could not match that applied to full-length reads. To assign V/J genes and CDR3, sequences were annotated using PyIR, a Python wrapper for IgBLAST v1.9, with IMGT germline references. Any read was removed if the V/J assignment was weak (E-value above 1e-6), the CDR3 was missing, or the read contained stop codons, out-of-frame junctions, or ambiguous translated residues. A V3J clonotype was defined by an identical inferred V gene, J gene, and CDR3 amino acid sequence. To compute the percentage overlap between repertoires, the number of shared unique clonotypes was divided by the size of the smaller repertoire. Richness of each repertoire was evaluated using RTK rarefaction, the Chao1 estimator, and Recon v2.1 estimates of unobserved clonotypes. Generation probabilities for all TCRbeta clonotypes obtained by the gDNA method from a handful of donors were computed using OLGA. What TCRdb holds here is the immuneACCESS table cut down to in-frame rearrangements. Part of the clones is not present; checked against another copy, under half of the missing clones reflect an unresolved V gene, and the others are unexplained. D and trimming come from the DNA, and the V and J calls and clone size come from that table. For this sample the table gives around 2.1 million clones, of which approximately 95% were detected only once. Around 0.13% of the sample lies in the top ten.

What was sequenced was naive CD4+ T cells sorted from blood. Per the publication, the cell subset or site label means: CD45RA+ positively selected. This sequence uses TRBV12-1 and TRBJ2-7; the tabulated D call, TRBD1, remains unverified against the DNA. TRBV12-1 is a known pseudogene. This receptor was obtained from a young man in good health. The CDR3 region: CASSSGDRQYF. The sequenced DNA is TGTGCCAGCAGCTCCGGGGACAGACAGTACTTC.